This T cell receptor beta chain is from a study of blood T cell repertoires in COVID-19. Study-wide background: Both acute and convalescent COVID-19 samples were obtained from the United States, Italy and Spain. From T cells, B-cell-depleted T cells, or PBMCs came the material, which was cDNA or gDNA.

Per the study methods: From reference gene primer amplification, estimates of nucleated cell counts were derived. Sequenced by immunoSEQ multiplex PCR; TCRdb stores in-frame clones only, minus some. For V, J and clone size, that table is used; D and trimming come from the DNA. Of around 90,000 clones detected, roughly 88% appear once; the ten largest clones hold 2.1%. During active infection, Seattle patients enrolled and were then monitored through disease. CDR1 is MNHNS, CDR2 SASEGT, per germline. Trimming shortened V by 4 bases and J by 0 bases, and 19 bases separated the two germline ends. The CDR3 runs to 19 residues.

The source material was peripheral blood. V gene TRBV6-1 combines with J gene TRBJ2-6; TRBD1 is a possible D gene (7 bases). The TCR sequence derives from a man aged 50 to 59 with COVID-19, enrolled during active disease. CDR3 residues: CASSVFAGQTSSGANVLTF. The CDR3 DNA follows: TGTGCCAGCAGTGTTTTTGCGGGACAGACCTCCTCTGGGGCCAACGTCCTGACTTTC.